The TCR beta chain under discussion was sequenced for a study of cytomegalovirus exposure and HLA in healthy donors. General study points: The authors judged a highly shared variant cluster likely a sequencing artifact. Of the V segments, some could not be distinguished, including TRBV6-2 and TRBV6-3, and were excluded. Later on, analysis showed that most CMV-associated TCR beta chains appeared to be HLA-restricted. Most sequenced TCRs were rare (though some public TCRs occurred in many donors).

The PCR was carried out with 60 Vbeta primers and 13 Jbeta primers. Clones were sequenced by immunoSEQ multiplex PCR, and TCRdb holds only the in-frame ones, with some missing. The table records some 120,000 clones, approximately 80% of them present only once. About this clone: Its antigen is currently unknown.

Per the germline V gene, CDR1 is SEHNR and CDR2 is FQNEAQ (reference sequence). V was cut by 5 bases and J by 2 bases, with 14 bases left in between. This CDR3 spans 15 amino acids. The sequenced sample consisted of PBMCs. The V and J genes are TRBV7-9 and TRBJ2-3, with D possibly matching TRBD1 (5 bases). This TCR came from a man aged 25-45 years in good health and CMV-seronegative. The CDR3 nucleotides read TGTGCCAGCAGCGTACCAGGGTTCGACACAGATACGCAGTATTTT. Protein sequence: CASSVPGFDTDTQYF.